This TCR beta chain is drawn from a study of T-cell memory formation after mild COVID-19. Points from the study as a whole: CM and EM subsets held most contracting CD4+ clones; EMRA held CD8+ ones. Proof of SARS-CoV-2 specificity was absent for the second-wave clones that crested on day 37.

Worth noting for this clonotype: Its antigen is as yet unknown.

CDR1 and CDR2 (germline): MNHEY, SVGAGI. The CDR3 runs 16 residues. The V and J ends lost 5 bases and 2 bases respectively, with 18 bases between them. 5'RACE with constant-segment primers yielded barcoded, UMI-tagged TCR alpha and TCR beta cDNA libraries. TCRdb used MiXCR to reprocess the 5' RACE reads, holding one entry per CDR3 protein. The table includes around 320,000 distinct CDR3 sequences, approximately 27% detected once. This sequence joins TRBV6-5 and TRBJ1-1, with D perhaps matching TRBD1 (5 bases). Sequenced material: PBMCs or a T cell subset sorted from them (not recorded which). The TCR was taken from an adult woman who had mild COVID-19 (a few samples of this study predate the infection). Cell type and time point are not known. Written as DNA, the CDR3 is TGTGCCAGCAGTCAAGTACCGGGACGGGGAAACACTGAAGCTTTCTTT. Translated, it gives CASSQVPGRGNTEAFF.